Below, one TCR beta chain is given with its context. This record belongs to a study of blood T cell repertoires in COVID-19. As for the study in general: T cells, B-cell-depleted T cells, or PBMCs supplied cDNA or gDNA.

How the authors handled the data: Nucleated cell number was recorded as an estimate derived from reference gene primer amplification. Assay used: immunoSEQ multiplex PCR; TCRdb lists only in-frame clones, some missing. V, J and clone size are taken as reported in that table, and D and trimming were inferred from the DNA itself. The repertoire holds approximately 64,000 clones, roughly 86% seen once, with around 0.83% in the top ten. The CDR3 runs to 14 residues. V was clipped by 1 base and J by 6 bases; unmatched bases: 1. Germline V gene data show CDR1 as GTSNPN and CDR2 as SVGIG (reference sequence).

Sequencing input: peripheral blood. This rearrangement joins TRBV30 to TRBJ1-4; 11 bases fit TRBD1. The receptor was derived from a woman aged 70-85 years with acute or convalescent COVID-19. The CDR3 here is CAWSGDRGYEKLFF. CDR3 sequence (DNA): TGTGCCTGGAGTGGGGACAGGGGGTATGAAAAACTGTTTTTT.